A selection of T cell receptor beta chains follows, all from one sample in a study of T cells in Graves' hyperthyroidism and ophthalmopathy. TCRdb recomputed calls from the multiplex PCR reads with MiXCR, one row per CDR3 protein. The table lists 250,000 or so distinct CDR3 sequences, roughly 15% of them singletons. Sequencing input: blood. The receptors here all came from a woman in her thirties or forties with Graves' hyperthyroidism that later progressed to Graves' ophthalmopathy. Each CDR3 is given with its conserved first and last residue. D genes are given only for firm matches. The size of a clone is reported for some rows only, either as once, few or many, or as a class for expanded clones.

cdr3_nt cdr3_aa j_call v_call d_call clone_size
TGTGCCAGCAGTTACAACCAAGTGGATACGCAGTATTTT CASSYNQVDTQYF TRBJ2-3 TRBV12-3/TRBV12-4 - many
TGTGCCAGCAGTATACACAGGGCTCCAACTAATGAAAAACTGTTTTTT CASSIHRAPTNEKLFF TRBJ1-4 TRBV27 - -
TGCGCCAGCAGTAGTACAGTTGCTATGTACCAAGAGACCCAGTACTTC CASSSTVAMYQETQYF TRBJ2-5 TRBV10-2 - many
TGCAGCGTTAGGAGGGACAGCAATCAGCCCCAGCATTTT CSVRRDSNQPQHF TRBJ1-5 TRBV29-1 - many
TGTGCCAGCAGCGTAGCGCACGACAATGAGCAGTTCTTC CASSVAHDNEQFF TRBJ2-1 TRBV9 - many
TGTGCCATCAGTGACCCGGGACAGAGCTCCTACGAGCAGTACTTC CAISDPGQSSYEQYF TRBJ2-7 TRBV10-3 TRBD1 many
TGTGCCAGCAGCCCGTTCCAGGGGACCCCTAATGAGCAGTTCTTC CASSPFQGTPNEQFF TRBJ2-1 TRBV11-2 - many
TGTGCCAGCAGCCATCAGCGTACCTCCTACAATGAGCAGTTCTTC CASSHQRTSYNEQFF TRBJ2-1 TRBV12-3/TRBV12-4 - many
TGCGCCAGCAGCTTGGGAATGGGAGAGACCCAGTACTTC CASSLGMGETQYF TRBJ2-5 TRBV5-1 - many
TGCGCCAGCAGCTTGGCTAGCGGTTCCTACAATGAGCAGTTCTTC CASSLASGSYNEQFF TRBJ2-1 TRBV5-1 TRBD2 -
TGTGCCAGCTCACCGACAGCGAGTAGGAGCTATGGCTACACCTTC CASSPTASRSYGYTF TRBJ1-2 TRBV18 - many
TGTGCCAGCAGCGAACTCGTACGGGCAATGGGCGCTCCCAACTATGGCTACACCTTC CASSELVRAMGAPNYGYTF TRBJ1-2 TRBV7-9 - many
TGTGCCAGCAGCGCACAGGGGAGCCAGTACTTC CASSAQGSQYF TRBJ2-5 TRBV7-9 TRBD1 many
TGTGCCAGCAGGACTAGCGGGAGGCTCCTGGCAGATACGCAGTATTTT CASRTSGRLLADTQYF TRBJ2-3 TRBV19 TRBD2 few
TGTGCCAGCAGACTGGTACGACAGGGTGAAGCTTTCTTT CASRLVRQGEAFF TRBJ1-1 TRBV2 TRBD1 many
TGTGCCAGCAGTGAAGTGGGGGGAGGCACTGAAGCTTTCTTT CASSEVGGGTEAFF TRBJ1-1 TRBV6-1 - many
TGTGCCAGTAGTGGCCCTTTGGGATCGGAATATGGCTACACCTTC CASSGPLGSEYGYTF TRBJ1-2 TRBV19 - many
TGCAGTGCTTCTAGACAGGGGGGAAAACTGTTTTTT CSASRQGGKLFF TRBJ1-4 TRBV20-1 TRBD1 few
TGTGCCAGCAGTTACTACCGCAGGGAGGGTGTGACCCAGTACTTC CASSYYRREGVTQYF TRBJ2-5 TRBV6-2/TRBV6-3 TRBD2 many
TGTGCCAGCAGTTCCAAGGTAACCCTGTTCTTC CASSSKVTLFF TRBJ2-1 TRBV9 - -
TGTGCCAGCAGTAAATGGGGTGTAGTCTCCTACAATGAGCAGTTCTTC CASSKWGVVSYNEQFF TRBJ2-1 TRBV27 - many
TGTGCCAGCAGTGAGGCTACTTTGAACACTGAAGCTTTCTTT CASSEATLNTEAFF TRBJ1-1 TRBV2 - many